This record concerns one TCR beta chain sequence. Its matching antigen is unknown. The sample originates from a study of blood T cell dynamics during melanoma immunotherapy. CDR1 and CDR2 (germline): SGHAT, FQNNGV. This CDR3 is built from 17 residues. V gave up 0 bases and J gave up 0 bases, with 9 bases separating them. Study-level results: At W3, later disease-control patients showed bifurcated PBMC repertoire changes, unlike progressors. The study could not tell melanoma-specific clones from general immune activation.

The data were produced by immunoSEQ multiplex PCR, yet TCRdb's version contains in-frame clones alone and is incomplete. The repertoire holds approximately 22,000 clones, with around 88% as singletons. Specified time point: pre-treatment baseline. Apart from a couple of fast progressors, RECIST 1.1 response was judged 12 weeks post-infusion. No patient had earlier systemic cancer treatment, concurrent immunosuppressants, or another active cancer. This TCR derives from a human donor with melanoma. The sequenced sample was blood, obtained from a patient treated with checkpoint blockade. The V gene is TRBV11-2, the J gene TRBJ2-6; D unresolved. Here the CDR3 DNA reads TGTGCCAGCAGCTTAGATCTGTGGGTCTCTGGGGCCAACGTCCTGACTTTC. Residues: CASSLDLWVSGANVLTF.